This T cell receptor (beta chain) is from a study of cytomegalovirus exposure and HLA in healthy donors. Both 60 Vbeta primers and 13 Jbeta primers went into the PCR. Per the authors' pipeline: In a later analysis, the count reached roughly 80 million unique TCR beta chains, with around 10 million shared. Only in-frame clones appear in the TCRdb table, and some are missing; sequencing was by immunoSEQ multiplex PCR. That table supplies the V and J calls and clone size; D and trimming were determined from the DNA. This sample has 170,000 or so clones; over 65% occur once, and the top ten carry about 1.4%. As for this clone: Its antigen is as yet unknown.

Study outcomes and limitations: V- and J-gene trimming of TCR beta was linked (in a later analysis) to a missense DCLRE1C variant. Three chains linked to CMV were shown in vitro to be specific for CMV antigens.

This receptor was taken from a woman aged 25 to 45 in good health and CMV-seropositive. Sequenced input: PBMCs.

The CDR3 loop is CASSLETRRDNQPQHF. The CDR3 nucleotides read TGTGCCAGCAGCTTAGAAACCCGCAGGGACAATCAGCCCCAGCATTTT. The chain employs TRBV7-8 and TRBJ1-5; tentatively, D is TRBD1 (5 bases). This CDR3 is built from 16 residues. Germline V gives CDR1 SGHVS, CDR2 FQNEAQ. V was trimmed by 1 base and J by 3 bases, leaving 13 bases between them.